Sequencing of this T cell receptor beta chain was carried out in a study of T-cell memory formation after mild COVID-19. Deletions cut 2 bases from V and 0 bases from J, with 10 bases between. CDR3 length equals 14 residues. The germline V gene encodes CDR1 DFQATT and CDR2 SNEGSKA (reference sequence). In this sample, this clonotype turned up a few times. One entry per CDR3 protein, called by TCRdb with MiXCR from the 5' RACE reads. The sample includes hundreds of thousands of distinct CDR3 sequences, about 20% of them seen just once. The receptor's source is a man between 18 and 35 years old who had mild COVID-19 (a few samples of this study predate the infection). Cell type and time point are not known. This chain links TRBV20-1 with TRBJ1-2; D is undetermined. Input material: PBMCs or a T cell subset sorted from them (not recorded which). This CDR3 is CSARSSRANYGYTF. As DNA, the CDR3 is TGCAGTGCTAGAAGTTCCAGAGCTAACTATGGCTACACCTTC.